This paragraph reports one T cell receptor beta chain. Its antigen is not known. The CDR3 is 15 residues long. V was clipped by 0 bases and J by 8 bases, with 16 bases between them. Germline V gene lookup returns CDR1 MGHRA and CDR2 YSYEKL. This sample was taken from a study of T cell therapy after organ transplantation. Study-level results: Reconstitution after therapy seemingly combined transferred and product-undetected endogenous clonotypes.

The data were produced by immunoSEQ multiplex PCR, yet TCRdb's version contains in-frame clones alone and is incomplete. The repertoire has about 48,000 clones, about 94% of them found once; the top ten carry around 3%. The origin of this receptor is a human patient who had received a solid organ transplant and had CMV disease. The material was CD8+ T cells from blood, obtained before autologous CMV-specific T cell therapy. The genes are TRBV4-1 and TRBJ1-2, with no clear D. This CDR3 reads CASSQEPRVGGGYTF. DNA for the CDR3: TGCGCCAGCAGCCAAGAACCCCGAGTGGGCGGGGGCTACACCTTC.